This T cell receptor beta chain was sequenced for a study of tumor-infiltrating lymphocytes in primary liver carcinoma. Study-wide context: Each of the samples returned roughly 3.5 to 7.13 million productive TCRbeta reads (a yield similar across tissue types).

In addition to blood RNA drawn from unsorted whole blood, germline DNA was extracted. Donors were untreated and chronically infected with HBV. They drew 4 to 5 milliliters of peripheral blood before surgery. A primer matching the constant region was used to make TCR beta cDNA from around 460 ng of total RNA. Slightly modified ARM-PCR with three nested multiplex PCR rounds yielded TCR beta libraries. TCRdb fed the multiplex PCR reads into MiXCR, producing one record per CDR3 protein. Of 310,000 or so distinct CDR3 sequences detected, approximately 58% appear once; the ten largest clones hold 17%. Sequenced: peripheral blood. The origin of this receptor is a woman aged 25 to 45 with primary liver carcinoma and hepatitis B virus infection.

The CDR3 reads CASSYETGAYEQYF. The CDR3 DNA is TGTGCCAGCAGTTACGAGACGGGGGCCTACGAGCAGTACTTC. This chain links TRBV6-5 with TRBJ2-7, with D maybe TRBD2 (6 bases). V dropped 2 bases and J dropped 2 bases, with 10 bases sitting between them. CDR1 MNHEY and CDR2 SVGAGI come from the germline V gene. The CDR3 sequence is 14 residues long.